The 24 T cell receptor beta chains reported below all come from one sample, sequenced in a study of blood T cell repertoires in COVID-19. Only in-frame clones appear in the TCRdb table, and some are missing; sequencing was by immunoSEQ multiplex PCR. The sample lists about 190,000 clones, 80% to 90% occurring once. Input material: peripheral blood. These receptor sequences come from a man between 25 and 39 years old with acute or convalescent COVID-19.

V is TRBV2 and J is TRBJ2-3; D remains ambiguous. The germline V gene has CDR1 SNHLY and CDR2 FYNNEI. V was clipped by 6 bases and J by 5 bases, with 6 bases between them. The CDR3 runs 11 residues. Here the CDR3 reads CASRLGDTQYF. The DNA for the CDR3 is TGTGCCAGCAGACTTGGAGATACGCAGTATTTT.

This sequence joins TRBV7-2 and TRBJ1-1; D is possibly TRBD1 (5 bases). Germline CDR1 and CDR2: SGHTA and FQGNSA. The CDR3 spans 15 residues. V gave up 3 bases and J gave up 5 bases, with 16 bases separating them. The CDR3 DNA is TGTGCCAGCAGCTTCTCTAGGGGTCCGGTTACTGAAGCTTTCTTT. Its translation: CASSFSRGPVTEAFF.

This chain links TRBV7-9 with TRBJ2-2, with TRBD2 matching 10 bases. CDR1 and CDR2 (germline): SEHNR, FQNEAQ (reference sequence). Trimming cost V 10 bases and J 3 bases; bases outside gene matches: 8. The CDR3 has 15 amino acids. The CDR3 nucleotides are TGTGCCACCCCGGTTACTAGCGGGGACACCGGGGAGCTGTTTTTT. Its translation is CATPVTSGDTGELFF.

The chain couples TRBV24-1 to TRBJ2-1, with a tentative D call TRBD1 (6 bases). This CDR3 comprises 16 residues. CDR1 and CDR2 (germline): KGHDR, SFDVKD. The V end was cut by 4 bases, the J end by 4 bases, with 16 bases between. The CDR3 bases are TGTGCCACCAGTGACTCCGCTCCAGGGGTGTACAATGAGCAGTTCTTC. Translating gives CATSDSAPGVYNEQFF.

V and J are TRBV5-1 and TRBJ1-2; 8 nucleotides line up with TRBD1. This CDR3 has 13 amino acids. CDR1 and CDR2 from the germline V gene are SGHRS and YFSETQ. Trimming at V came to 3 bases and at J to 8 bases, leaving 6 bases not matched to a gene. Here the CDR3 DNA reads TGCGCCAGCAGCTGGCAGGGGGCGTCGGGCTACACCTTC. Its translation is CASSWQGASGYTF.

About this clone: Germline and junction disagree at one end, which may indicate a read error. The rearrangement uses TRBV6-1 and TRBJ1-1; D remains unclear. This CDR3 is built from 10 residues. Germline V gene lookup returns CDR1 MNHNS and CDR2 SASEGT. CDR3 amino acids: CASVYSGVVF. DNA of the CDR3: TGTGCCAGCGTATACTCGGGAGTTGTCTTT.

This rearrangement joins TRBV12-5 to TRBJ1-1, with D tentatively TRBD1 (5 bases). Germline loops: CDR1 LGHNT, CDR2 FRNRAP. V shed 1 base and J shed 3 bases, with 6 bases lying between them. This CDR3 is built from 13 residues. The CDR3 loop reads CASGLGRDTEAFF. CDR3 coding DNA: TGTGCTAGTGGTTTGGGCAGGGACACTGAAGCTTTCTTT.

The chain combines TRBV18 with TRBJ1-2, with TRBD1 matching over 9 bases. The ends lost 5 bases at V and 6 bases at J; junction bases unmatched: 13. The germline V gene has CDR1 KGHSH and CDR2 LQKENI. CDR3 length: 16 residues. CDR3 nucleotide sequence: TGTGCCAGCTCAAGCCTTAGAGACAGGGGGGAGGATGGCTACACCTTC. Translation gives CASSSLRDRGEDGYTF.

The rearrangement uses TRBV6-5 and TRBJ1-2; D is possibly TRBD1 (5 bases). V was clipped by 5 bases and J by 5 bases, with 15 bases between them. The germline V gene has CDR1 MNHEY and CDR2 SVGAGI. The CDR3 extends over 14 amino acids. Here the CDR3 DNA reads TGTGCCAGCAGTATCCGCAGGGTCGGATATGGCTACACCTTC. Translated, it gives CASSIRRVGYGYTF.

V is TRBV5-1 and J is TRBJ1-4; weak D call: TRBD1 (5 bases). V lost 4 bases to trimming and J lost 7 bases, with 17 bases between them. CDR1 and CDR2 from the germline V gene are SGHRS and YFSETQ. This CDR3 has 15 amino acids. The chain's CDR3 is CASSRGLGEAEKLFF. Written as DNA, the CDR3 is TGCGCCAGCAGCCGTGGGTTGGGGGAGGCTGAAAAACTGTTTTTT.

CDR3 DNA sequence: TGTGCCAGCTCACCCGGGACTAGCGCCAGGGGGGAGCAGTTCTTC. Translating gives CASSPGTSARGEQFF. V is TRBV18 and J is TRBJ2-1; 10 bases fit TRBD2. The CDR3 spans 15 residues. Germline CDR1 reads KGHSH; CDR2 reads LQKENI. V shed 3 bases, J shed 10 bases, and the junction held 9 bases outside the gene matches.

J is TRBJ1-2 and V is TRBV28; D unresolved. The CDR3 covers 11 residues. Trimming took 8 bases from V and 2 from J, leaving 6 bases between them. Germline CDR1 MDHEN, CDR2 SYDVKM. The chain's CDR3 is CASGPNYGYTF. In DNA form, the CDR3 reads TGTGCCAGCGGGCCAAACTATGGCTACACCTTC.

The V gene is TRBV7-3, the J gene TRBJ2-1; the match to TRBD2 covers 15 bases. V dropped 5 bases and J dropped 4; count of bases not matched to a gene: 12. CDR3 length equals 19 residues. Germline-derived CDR1 and CDR2 are SGHTA and FQGTGA. CDR3 amino acids: CASSRSGLAGGSGYNEQFF. The CDR3 nucleotides are TGTGCCAGCAGCCGATCAGGACTAGCGGGAGGGTCGGGATACAATGAGCAGTTCTTC.

This clone was seen once. This chain uses TRBV14 with TRBJ1-2; the match to TRBD1 covers 8 bases. Trimming at V came to 5 bases and at J to 3 bases, leaving 8 bases not matched to a gene. Germline V gene lookup returns CDR1 SGHDN and CDR2 FVKESK. This CDR3 is built from 15 residues. The DNA for the CDR3 is TGTGCCAGCAGCTCCCGGACAGGGCTCCACTATGGCTACACCTTC. This gives the protein CASSSRTGLHYGYTF.

The chain has TRBV5-5 and TRBJ2-7; TRBD1 is a possible D gene (6 bases). Germline CDR1 and CDR2: SGHKS and YYEKEE (reference sequence). The CDR3 has 13 residues. V was clipped by 2 bases and J by 2 bases, with 8 bases between them. The CDR3 sequence is CASSFQGPYEQYF. The CDR3 DNA follows: TGTGCCAGCAGCTTCCAGGGGCCCTACGAGCAGTACTTC.

The chain combines TRBV28 with TRBJ1-1, with D possibly TRBD1 on 5 matching bases. The CDR3 has 12 amino acids. Germline loops: CDR1 MDHEN, CDR2 SYDVKM. V lost 4 bases to trimming and J lost 11 bases, with 14 bases between them. In DNA form, the CDR3 reads TGTGCCAGCAGTTCACCGGCCCGGGGGGCTTTCTTT. This codes for CASSSPARGAFF.

The rearrangement links TRBV5-4 to TRBJ2-1; TRBD1 agrees at 7 bases. The CDR3 has 15 amino acids. The J segment lost 7 bases and the V segment lost 0 bases, leaving 7 bases of the junction unmatched. CDR1 is SGHNT and CDR2 is YYREEE in the germline V gene (reference sequence). CDR3 sequence: CASSLEGTARNEQFF. CDR3 DNA: TGTGCCAGCAGCTTGGAGGGGACAGCGAGGAATGAGCAGTTCTTC.

The chain has TRBV28 and TRBJ1-2; 7 bases match TRBD1. The germline V gene has CDR1 MDHEN and CDR2 SYDVKM. There are 14 residues in the CDR3. V shed 7 bases, J shed 9 bases, and the junction held 14 bases outside the gene matches. The CDR3 DNA follows: TGTGCCAGCACACCAACACAGGGGTCCTTGAGCTACACCTTC. Encoded protein: CASTPTQGSLSYTF.

The CDR3 DNA sequence: TGCGCCAGCAGCTTGGTTAGCGGGGGAAACAATGAGCAGTTCTTC. As protein: CASSLVSGGNNEQFF. The chain employs TRBV5-1 and TRBJ2-1, with 9 positions matching TRBD2. CDR1 is SGHRS, CDR2 YFSETQ, per germline. The CDR3 is 15 residues long. With V trimmed by 0 bases and J by 5 bases, 3 bases remained unmatched.

This sequence joins TRBV18 and TRBJ1-1; the D is unclear. Germline V gene sequence: CDR1 KGHSH, CDR2 LQKENI. CDR3 length equals 14 residues. V was clipped by 4 bases and J by 1 base, with 10 bases between them. CDR3 loop: CASSQINRNTEAFF. The CDR3 DNA is TGTGCCAGCTCACAAATAAACAGGAACACTGAAGCTTTCTTT.

This chain joins TRBV28 and TRBJ2-5; 10 bases agree with TRBD2. There are 15 residues in the CDR3. Germline V gene data show CDR1 as MDHEN and CDR2 as SYDVKM. V shed 3 bases, J shed 6 bases, and the junction held 7 bases outside the gene matches. CDR3 nucleotide sequence: TGTGCCAGCAGTTTCCAGGGACTAGCGATTAAGACCCAGTACTTC. Its protein product is CASSFQGLAIKTQYF. The whole variable domain, remainder taken from reference TRBV28 and TRBJ2-5, is DVKVTQSSRYLVKRTGEKVFLECVQDMDHENMFWYRQDPGLGLRLIYFSYDVKMKEKGDIPEGYSVSREKKERFSLILESASTNQTSMYLCASSFQGLAIKTQYFGPGTRLLVL.

The V gene is TRBV28, the J gene TRBJ2-5; D is perhaps TRBD1 (6 bases). Trimming stripped 6 bases from V and 5 bases from J, with 13 bases between. The CDR3 has 13 residues. Germline V gene lookup returns CDR1 MDHEN and CDR2 SYDVKM. In DNA, the CDR3 is TGTGCCAGCAGCTCCCCCGACAGGGAGACCCAGTACTTC. Translation: CASSSPDRETQYF.

This chain joins TRBV5-1 and TRBJ1-4, with 8 bases aligning to TRBD1. The CDR3 runs to 13 residues. The V gene end was trimmed by 4 bases and the J gene end by 10 bases; junction bases not matched to a gene: 6. Germline-derived CDR1 and CDR2 are SGHRS and YFSETQ. The CDR3 DNA sequence: TGCGCCAGCAGCCAGGACAGGGAGGGAAAACTGTTTTTT. This translates into CASSQDREGKLFF. The whole variable domain, filled in from reference TRBV5-1 and TRBJ1-4, reads KAGVTQTPRYLIKTRGQQVTLSCSPISGHRSVSWYQQTPGQGLQFLFEYFSETQRNKGNFPGRFSGRQFSNSRSEMNVSTLELGDSALYLCASSQDREGKLFFGSGTQLSVL.

This clone appeared a single time. The V gene is TRBV18, the J gene TRBJ2-7; 12 bases align to TRBD2. This CDR3 is built from 15 residues. Looked up from germline, CDR1 is KGHSH and CDR2 is LQKENI. J lost 4 bases, V lost 4 bases, and 5 bases had no gene match. Here the CDR3 DNA reads TGTGCCAGCTCACAGACTAGCGGGGGACCATACGAGCAGTACTTC. Protein sequence: CASSQTSGGPYEQYF.